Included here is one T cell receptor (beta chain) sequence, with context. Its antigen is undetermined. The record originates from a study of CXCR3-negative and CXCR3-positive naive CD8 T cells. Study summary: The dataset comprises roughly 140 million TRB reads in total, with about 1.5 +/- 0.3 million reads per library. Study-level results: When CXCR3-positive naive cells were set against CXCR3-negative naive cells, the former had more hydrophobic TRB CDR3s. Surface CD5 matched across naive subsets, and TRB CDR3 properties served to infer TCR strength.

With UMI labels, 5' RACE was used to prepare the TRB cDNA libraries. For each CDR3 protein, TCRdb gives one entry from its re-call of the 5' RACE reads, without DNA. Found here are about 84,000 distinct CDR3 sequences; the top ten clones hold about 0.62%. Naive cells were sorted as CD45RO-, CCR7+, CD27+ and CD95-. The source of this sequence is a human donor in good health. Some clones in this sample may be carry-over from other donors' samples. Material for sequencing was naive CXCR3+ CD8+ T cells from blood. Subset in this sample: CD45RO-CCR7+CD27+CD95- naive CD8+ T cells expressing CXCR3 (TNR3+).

This chain's CDR3 is CASSYSAGEGDTQYF. The rearrangement uses TRBV6-5 and TRBJ2-3; TCRdb's D call of TRBD2 is untestable without DNA. Germline loops: CDR1 MNHEY, CDR2 SVGAGI. This CDR3 region has 15 residues.